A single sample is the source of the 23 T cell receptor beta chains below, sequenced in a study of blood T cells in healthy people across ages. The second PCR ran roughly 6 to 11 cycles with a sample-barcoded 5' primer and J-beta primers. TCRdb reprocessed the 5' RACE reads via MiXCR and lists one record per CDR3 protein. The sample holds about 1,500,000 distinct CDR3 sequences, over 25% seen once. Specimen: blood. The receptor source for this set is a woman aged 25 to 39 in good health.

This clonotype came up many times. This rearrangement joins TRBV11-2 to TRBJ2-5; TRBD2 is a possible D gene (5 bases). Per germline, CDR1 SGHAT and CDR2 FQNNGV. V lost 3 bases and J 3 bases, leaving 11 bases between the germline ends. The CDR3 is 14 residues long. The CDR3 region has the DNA TGTGCCAGCAGCTTTATCTTCGGGGAAGAGACCCAGTACTTC. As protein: CASSFIFGEETQYF.

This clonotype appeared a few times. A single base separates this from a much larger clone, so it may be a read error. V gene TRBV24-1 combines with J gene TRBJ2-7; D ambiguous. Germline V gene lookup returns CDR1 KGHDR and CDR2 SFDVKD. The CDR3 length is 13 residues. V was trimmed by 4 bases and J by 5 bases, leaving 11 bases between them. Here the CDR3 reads CATSDSDQHEQYF. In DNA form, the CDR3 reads TGTGCCACCAGTGACTCAGATCAACACGAGCAGTACTTC.

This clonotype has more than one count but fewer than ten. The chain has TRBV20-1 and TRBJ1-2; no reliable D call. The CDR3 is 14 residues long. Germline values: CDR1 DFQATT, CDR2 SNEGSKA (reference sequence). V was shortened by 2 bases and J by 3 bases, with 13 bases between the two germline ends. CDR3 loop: CSARMAGSDYGYTF. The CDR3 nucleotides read TGCAGTGCTAGAATGGCAGGCAGTGACTATGGCTACACCTTC.

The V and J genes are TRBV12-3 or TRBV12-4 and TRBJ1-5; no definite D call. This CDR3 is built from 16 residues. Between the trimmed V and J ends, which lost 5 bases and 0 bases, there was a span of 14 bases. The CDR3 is CASSARAGHSNQPQHF. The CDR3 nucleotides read TGTGCCAGCAGTGCAAGGGCAGGCCATAGCAATCAGCCCCAGCATTTT.

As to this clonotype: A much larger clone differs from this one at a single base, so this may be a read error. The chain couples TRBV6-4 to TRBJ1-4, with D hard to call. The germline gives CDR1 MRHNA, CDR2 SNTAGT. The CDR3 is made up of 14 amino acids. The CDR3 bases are TGTGCCAGCAGGAAGGATGCAACTAATGAAAAACGGTTTTTT. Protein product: CASRKDATNEKRFF.

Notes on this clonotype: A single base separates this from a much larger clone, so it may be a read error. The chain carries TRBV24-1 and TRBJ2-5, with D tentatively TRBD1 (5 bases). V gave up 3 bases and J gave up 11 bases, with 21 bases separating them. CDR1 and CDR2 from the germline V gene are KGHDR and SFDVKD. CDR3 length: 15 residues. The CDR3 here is CATSDPKMGRDEQYF. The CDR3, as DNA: TGTGCCACCAGTGATCCAAAAATGGGGCGCGATGAGCAGTACTTC.

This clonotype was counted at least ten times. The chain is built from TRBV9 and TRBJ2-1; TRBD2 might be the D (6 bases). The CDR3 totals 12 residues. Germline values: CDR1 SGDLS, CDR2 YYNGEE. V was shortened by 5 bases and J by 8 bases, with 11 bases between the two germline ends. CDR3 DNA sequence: TGTGCCAGCAGTTCTCCGGGGGATGAGCAGTTCTTC. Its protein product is CASSSPGDEQFF.

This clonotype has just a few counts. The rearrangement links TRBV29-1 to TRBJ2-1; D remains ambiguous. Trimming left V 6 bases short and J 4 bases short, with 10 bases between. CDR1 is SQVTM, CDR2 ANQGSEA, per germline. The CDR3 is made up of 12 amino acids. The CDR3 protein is CSVNTVYNEQFF. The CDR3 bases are TGCAGCGTAAACACCGTGTACAATGAGCAGTTCTTC.

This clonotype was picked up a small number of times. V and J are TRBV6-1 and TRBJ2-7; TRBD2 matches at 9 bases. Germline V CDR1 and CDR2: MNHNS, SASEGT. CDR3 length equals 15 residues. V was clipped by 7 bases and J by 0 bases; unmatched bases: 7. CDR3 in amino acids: CASTFPTSGSYEQYF. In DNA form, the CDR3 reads TGTGCCAGCACCTTTCCGACTAGCGGCTCCTACGAGCAGTACTTC.

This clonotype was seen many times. The CDR3 reads CASSTAGDWQPQHF. The CDR3 bases are TGTGCCAGCAGTACCGCGGGGGATTGGCAGCCCCAGCATTTT. The chain recombines TRBV12-3 or TRBV12-4 with TRBJ1-5; possibly TRBD1 for D (5 bases). This CDR3 spans 14 amino acids. Trimming removed 5 bases from V and 7 bases from J, with 15 bases in between.

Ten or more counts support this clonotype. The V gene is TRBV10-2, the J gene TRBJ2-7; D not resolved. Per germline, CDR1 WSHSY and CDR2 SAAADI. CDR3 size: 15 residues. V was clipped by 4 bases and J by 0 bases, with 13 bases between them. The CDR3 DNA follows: TGCGCCAGCAGTGGTTTTATAAGGAGCTCCTACGAGCAGTACTTC. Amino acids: CASSGFIRSSYEQYF.

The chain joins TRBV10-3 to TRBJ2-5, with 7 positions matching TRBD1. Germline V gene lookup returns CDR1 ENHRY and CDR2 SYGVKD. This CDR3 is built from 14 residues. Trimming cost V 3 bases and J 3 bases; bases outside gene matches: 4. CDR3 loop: CAISDRGGEETQYF. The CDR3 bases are TGTGCCATCAGTGATCGAGGGGGCGAAGAGACCCAGTACTTC.

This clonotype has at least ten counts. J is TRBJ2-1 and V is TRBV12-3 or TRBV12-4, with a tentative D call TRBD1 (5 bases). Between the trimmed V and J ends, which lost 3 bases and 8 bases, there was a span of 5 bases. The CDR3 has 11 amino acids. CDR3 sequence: CASSFRDEQFF. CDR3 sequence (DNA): TGTGCCAGCAGTTTCAGGGATGAGCAGTTCTTC.

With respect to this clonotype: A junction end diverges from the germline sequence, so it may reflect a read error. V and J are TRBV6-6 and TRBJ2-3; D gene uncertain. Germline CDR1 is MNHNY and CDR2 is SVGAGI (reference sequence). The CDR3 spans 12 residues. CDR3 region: CVSRTSTDTQYF. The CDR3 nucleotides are TGTGTCAGCCGTACTAGCACAGATACGCAGTATTTT.

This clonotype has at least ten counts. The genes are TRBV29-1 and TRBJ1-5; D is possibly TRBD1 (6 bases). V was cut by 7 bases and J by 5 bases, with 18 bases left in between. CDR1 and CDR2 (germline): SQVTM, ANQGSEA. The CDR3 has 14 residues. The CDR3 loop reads CSAQGPGVDQPQHF. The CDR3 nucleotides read TGCAGCGCCCAAGGTCCAGGGGTGGATCAGCCCCAGCATTTT.

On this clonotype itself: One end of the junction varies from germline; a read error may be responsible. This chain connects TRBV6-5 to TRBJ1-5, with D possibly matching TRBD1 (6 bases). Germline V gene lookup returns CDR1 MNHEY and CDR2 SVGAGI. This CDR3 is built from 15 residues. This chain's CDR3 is CTSSYGRGGGGPQHF. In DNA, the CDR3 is TGTACCAGCAGTTACGGGCGAGGAGGGGGAGGGCCCCAGCATTTT.

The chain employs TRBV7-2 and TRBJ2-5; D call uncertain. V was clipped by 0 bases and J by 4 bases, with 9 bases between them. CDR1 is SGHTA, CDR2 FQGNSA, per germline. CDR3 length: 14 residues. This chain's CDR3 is CASSLASISETQYF. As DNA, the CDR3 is TGTGCCAGCAGCTTAGCGTCGATTTCAGAGACCCAGTACTTC.

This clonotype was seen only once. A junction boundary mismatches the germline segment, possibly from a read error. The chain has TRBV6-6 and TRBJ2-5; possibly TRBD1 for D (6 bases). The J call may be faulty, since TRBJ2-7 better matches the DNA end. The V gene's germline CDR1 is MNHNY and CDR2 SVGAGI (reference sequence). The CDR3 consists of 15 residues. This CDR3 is CAGRNSGHPNYEQYF. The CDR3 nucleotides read TGTGCCGGCAGGAATTCGGGACATCCAAACTACGAGCAGTACTTC.

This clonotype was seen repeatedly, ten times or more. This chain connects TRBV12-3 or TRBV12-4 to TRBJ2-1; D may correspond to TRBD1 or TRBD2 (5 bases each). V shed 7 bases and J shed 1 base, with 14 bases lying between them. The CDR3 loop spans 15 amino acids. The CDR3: CASTRSGGSYNEQFF. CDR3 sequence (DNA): TGTGCCAGCACCCGATCTGGGGGTTCCTACAATGAGCAGTTCTTC.

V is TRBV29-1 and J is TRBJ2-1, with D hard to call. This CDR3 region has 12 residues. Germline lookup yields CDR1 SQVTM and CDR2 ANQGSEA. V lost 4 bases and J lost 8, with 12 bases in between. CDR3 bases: TGCAGCGTTGCCCTCTCACGGGATGAGCAGTTCTTC. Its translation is CSVALSRDEQFF.

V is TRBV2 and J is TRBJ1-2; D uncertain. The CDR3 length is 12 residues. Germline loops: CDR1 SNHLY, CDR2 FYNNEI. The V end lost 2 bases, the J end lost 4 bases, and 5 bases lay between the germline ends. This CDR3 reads CASSEQIYGYTF. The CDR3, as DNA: TGTGCCAGCAGTGAACAGATCTATGGCTACACCTTC. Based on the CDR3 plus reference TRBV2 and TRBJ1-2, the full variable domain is EPEVTQTPSHQVTQMGQEVILRCVPISNHLYFYWYRQILGQKVEFLVSFYNNEISEKSEIFDDQFSVERPDGSNFTLKIRSTKLEDSAMYFCASSEQIYGYTFGSGTRLTVV.

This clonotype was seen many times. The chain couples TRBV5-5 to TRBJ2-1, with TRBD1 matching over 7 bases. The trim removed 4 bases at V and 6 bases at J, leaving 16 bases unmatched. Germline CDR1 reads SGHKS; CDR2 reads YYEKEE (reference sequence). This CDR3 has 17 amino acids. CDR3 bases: TGTGCCAGCAGCCTGACCCTCCAGGACAGGTCCCGCAATGAGCAGTTCTTC. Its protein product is CASSLTLQDRSRNEQFF.

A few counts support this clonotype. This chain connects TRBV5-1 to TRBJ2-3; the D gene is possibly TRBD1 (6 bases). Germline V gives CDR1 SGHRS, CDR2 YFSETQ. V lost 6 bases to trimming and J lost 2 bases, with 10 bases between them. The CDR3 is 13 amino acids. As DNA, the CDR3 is TGCGCCAGCACGACAGGAGACACAGATACGCAGTATTTT. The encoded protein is CASTTGDTDTQYF.